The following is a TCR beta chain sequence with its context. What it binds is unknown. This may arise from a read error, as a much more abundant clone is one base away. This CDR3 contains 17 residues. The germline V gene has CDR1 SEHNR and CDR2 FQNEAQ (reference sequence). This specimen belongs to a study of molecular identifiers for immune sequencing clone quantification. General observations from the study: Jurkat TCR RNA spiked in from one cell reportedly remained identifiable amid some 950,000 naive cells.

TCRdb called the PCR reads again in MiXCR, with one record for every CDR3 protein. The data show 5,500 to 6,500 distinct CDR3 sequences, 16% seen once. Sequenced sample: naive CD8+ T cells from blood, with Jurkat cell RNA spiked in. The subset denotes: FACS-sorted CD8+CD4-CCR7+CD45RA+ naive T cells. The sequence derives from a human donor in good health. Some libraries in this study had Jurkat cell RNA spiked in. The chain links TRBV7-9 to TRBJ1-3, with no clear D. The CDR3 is CASSPPPGISGGNTLYF. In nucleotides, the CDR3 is TGTGCCAGCAGCCCCCCGCCCGGGATATCAGGTGGAAACACCTTATATTTT.